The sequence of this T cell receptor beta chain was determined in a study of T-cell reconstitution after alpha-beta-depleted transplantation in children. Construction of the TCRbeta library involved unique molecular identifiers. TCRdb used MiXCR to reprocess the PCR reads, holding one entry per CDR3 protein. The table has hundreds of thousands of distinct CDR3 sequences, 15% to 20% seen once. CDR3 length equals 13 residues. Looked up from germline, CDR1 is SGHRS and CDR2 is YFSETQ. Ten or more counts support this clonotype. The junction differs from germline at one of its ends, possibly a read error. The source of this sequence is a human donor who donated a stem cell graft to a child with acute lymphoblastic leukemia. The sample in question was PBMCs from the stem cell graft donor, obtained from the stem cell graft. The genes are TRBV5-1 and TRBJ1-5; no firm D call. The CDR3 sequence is CASSFTGDQPQHF. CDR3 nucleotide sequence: TGTGCCAGCAGTTTTACGGGAGATCAGCCCCAGCATTTT.